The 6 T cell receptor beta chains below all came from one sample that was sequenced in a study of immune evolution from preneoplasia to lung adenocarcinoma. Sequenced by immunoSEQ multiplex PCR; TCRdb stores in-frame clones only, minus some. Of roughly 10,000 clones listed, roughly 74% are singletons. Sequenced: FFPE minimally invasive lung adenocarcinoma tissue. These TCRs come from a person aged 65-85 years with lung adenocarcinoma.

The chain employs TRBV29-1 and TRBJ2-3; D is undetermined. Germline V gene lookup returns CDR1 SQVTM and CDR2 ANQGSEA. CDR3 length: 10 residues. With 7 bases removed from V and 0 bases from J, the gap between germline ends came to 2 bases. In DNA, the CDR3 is TGCAGCGCCAGCACAGATACGCAGTATTTT. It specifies CSASTDTQYF.

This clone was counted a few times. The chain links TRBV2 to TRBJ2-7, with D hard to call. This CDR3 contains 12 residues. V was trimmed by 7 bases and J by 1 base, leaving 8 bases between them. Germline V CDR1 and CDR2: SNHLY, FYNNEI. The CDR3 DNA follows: TGTGCCAGCAACCCAGAATCCTACGAGCAGTACTTC. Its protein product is CASNPESYEQYF.

CDR3 sequence: CAWTGSYEQYF. The CDR3 DNA is TGTGCCTGGACAGGTTCCTACGAGCAGTACTTC. The chain couples TRBV30 to TRBJ2-7; D ambiguous. The germline V and J ends were trimmed by 4 bases and 1 base, with 5 bases remaining between them. Germline V gene sequence: CDR1 GTSNPN, CDR2 SVGIG (reference sequence). The CDR3 totals 11 residues.

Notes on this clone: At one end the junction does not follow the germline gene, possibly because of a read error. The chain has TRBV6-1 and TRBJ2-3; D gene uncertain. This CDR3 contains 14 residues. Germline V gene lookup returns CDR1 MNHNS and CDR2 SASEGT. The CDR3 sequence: CASSELGFTDSQYF. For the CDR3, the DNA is TGTGCCAGCAGTGAATTAGGCTTCACAGATTCGCAGTATTTT.

CDR3 residues: CASRPTSGSTDTQYF. As DNA, the CDR3 is TGTGCCAGCAGGCCGACTAGCGGGTCAACAGATACGCAGTATTTT. V usage is TRBV2 and J usage is TRBJ2-3; TRBD2 agrees at 10 bases. Germline values: CDR1 SNHLY, CDR2 FYNNEI. The junction had 6 bases not matched to a gene; V was cut back by 6 bases and J by 3 bases. CDR3 size: 15 residues.

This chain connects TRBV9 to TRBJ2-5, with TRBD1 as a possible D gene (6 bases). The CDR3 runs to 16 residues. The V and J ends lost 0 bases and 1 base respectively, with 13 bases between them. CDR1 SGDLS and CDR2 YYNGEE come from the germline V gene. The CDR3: CASSVESGAFQETQYF. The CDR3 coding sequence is TGTGCCAGCAGCGTAGAATCAGGGGCGTTCCAAGAGACCCAGTACTTC. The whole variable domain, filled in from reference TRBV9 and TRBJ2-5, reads DSGVTQTPKHLITATGQRVTLRCSPRSGDLSVYWYQQSLDQGLQFLIQYYNGEERAKGNILERFSAQQFPDLHSELNLSSLELGDSALYFCASSVESGAFQETQYFGPGTRLLVL.